Given below is one T cell receptor beta chain in context. Its cognate antigen is unknown. This entry belongs to a study of cytomegalovirus exposure and HLA in healthy donors. From germline, CDR1 is LNHDA and CDR2 SQIVND (reference sequence). This CDR3 region has 15 residues. Trimming left V 5 bases short and J 1 base short, with 14 bases between. This PCR relied on a set of 60 Vbeta primers and 13 Jbeta primers. Sequencing used immunoSEQ multiplex PCR; TCRdb keeps in-frame clones, though not all of them. The sample data list about 72,000 clones. Study-wide findings and caveats: Later analysis identified several of the most significant clusters that appeared linked to common viral pathogens. Across HLA loci, a later analysis found differing TCR association rates, with DRB1 most and HLA-C fewest. Of the V segments, some could not be distinguished, including TRBV6-2 and TRBV6-3, and were excluded. Later findings reportedly placed an Asian-associated ancestry cluster below the roughly 700-donor mean for N-insertions.

The chain carries TRBV19 and TRBJ1-1, with a tentative D call TRBD1 (6 bases). The clonotype was recovered from a man aged 35-49 years in good health and CMV-seronegative. Sequencing was carried out using PBMCs. The CDR3 coding sequence is TGTGCCAGTAGTGTCCACTCGGGACAGAACACTGAAGCTTTCTTT. As protein: CASSVHSGQNTEAFF.